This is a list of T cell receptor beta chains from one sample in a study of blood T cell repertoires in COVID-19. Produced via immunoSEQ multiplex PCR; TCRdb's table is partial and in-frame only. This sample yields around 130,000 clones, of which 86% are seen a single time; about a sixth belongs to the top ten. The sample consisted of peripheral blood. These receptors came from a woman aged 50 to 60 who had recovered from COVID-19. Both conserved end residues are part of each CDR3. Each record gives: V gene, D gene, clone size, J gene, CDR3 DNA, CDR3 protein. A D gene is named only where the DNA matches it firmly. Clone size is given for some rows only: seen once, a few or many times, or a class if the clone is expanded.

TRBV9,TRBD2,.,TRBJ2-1,TGTGCCAGCAGCGGGCCCCTCCGGACTAGCGGGAGGGGCCATGAGCAGTTCTTC,CASSGPLRTSGRGHEQFF
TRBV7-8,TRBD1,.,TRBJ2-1,TGTGCCAGCAGCCTCGGACAGGGGAGGGCCAATGAGCAGTTCTTC,CASSLGQGRANEQFF
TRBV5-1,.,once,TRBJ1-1,TGCGCCAGCAGCTTTCTGTGGAACACTGAAGCTTTCTTT,CASSFLWNTEAFF
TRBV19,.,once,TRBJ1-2,TGTGCCAGTATGGGGGGTTGGTATGGCTACACCTTC,CASMGGWYGYTF
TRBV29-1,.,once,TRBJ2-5,TGCAGCGCCCTTCCGATAGGGACTGCTCAAGAGACCCAGTACTTC,CSALPIGTAQETQYF
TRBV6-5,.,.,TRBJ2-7,TGTGCCAGCAGTTACGGACTCGGATCCTACGAGCAGTACTTC,CASSYGLGSYEQYF
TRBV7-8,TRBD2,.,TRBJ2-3,TGTGCCAGCAGCTTAGACCTAGCGGGCCTCGTTTTT,CASSLDLAGLVF
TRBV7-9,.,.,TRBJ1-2,TGTGCCAGCAGCCACGCGCAGGGCCCCTATGGCTACACCTTC,CASSHAQGPYGYTF
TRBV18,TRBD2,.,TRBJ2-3,TGTGCCAGCTCACCCAGGACTAGCACCGAGACGCAGTATTTT,CASSPRTSTETQYF
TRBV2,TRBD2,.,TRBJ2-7,TGTGCCAGCTCCTGGCTAGCGGGACCCGGCGAGCAGTACTTC,CASSWLAGPGEQYF
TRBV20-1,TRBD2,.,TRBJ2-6,TGCAGTGCTAGTTCAGCGGGGACTAGAGGGGCCAACGTCCTGACTTTC,CSASSAGTRGANVLTF
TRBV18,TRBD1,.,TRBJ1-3,TGTGCCAGCTCACCGGGACAGGGTATAAGAAACACCATATATTTT,CASSPGQGIRNTIYF
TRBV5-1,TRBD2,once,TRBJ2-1,TGCGCCAGCAGCTTCCTGCCAGCGGGAGATAATGAGCAGTTCTTC,CASSFLPAGDNEQFF
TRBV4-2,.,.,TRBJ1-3,TGTGCCAGCAGCCAAGAGGGCAGCTCTGGAAACACCATATATTTT,CASSQEGSSGNTIYF
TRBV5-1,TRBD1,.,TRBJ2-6,TGCGCCAGCAGCTTACAGGGGTCCGGGGCCAACGTCCTGACTTTC,CASSLQGSGANVLTF
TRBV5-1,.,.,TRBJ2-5,TGCGCCAGCAGCTTTTCAGGGCAGATCCAAGAGACCCAGTACTTC,CASSFSGQIQETQYF
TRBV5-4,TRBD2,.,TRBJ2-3,TGTGCCAGCAGCTTGTATGGCGGGGGTAGCACAGATACGCAGTATTTT,CASSLYGGGSTDTQYF
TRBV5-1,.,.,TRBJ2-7,TGCGCCAGCAAGATTGGGTCGGGAGCCCTCTACGAGCAGTACTTC,CASKIGSGALYEQYF
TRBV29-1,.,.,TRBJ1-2,TGCAGCGTTGAAGGGGGCAGGAGCTATGGCTACACCTTC,CSVEGGRSYGYTF
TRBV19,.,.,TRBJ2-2,TGTGCCAGTACTCACTTATACACCGGGGAGCTGTTTTTT,CASTHLYTGELFF
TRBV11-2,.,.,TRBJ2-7,TGTGCCAGCAGCTTAGATCGCTCCTACGAGCAGTACTTC,CASSLDRSYEQYF
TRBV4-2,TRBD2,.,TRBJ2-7,TGTGCCAGCAGCCAAGGCGTTAGCGGGAGCTACGAGCAGTACTTC,CASSQGVSGSYEQYF
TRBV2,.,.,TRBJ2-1,TGTGCCAGCAGCGACGAGGGGCAGTTCTTC,CASSDEGQFF
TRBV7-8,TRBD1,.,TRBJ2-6,TGTGCCAGCATCGAAAATCGGGGACAGGCAAGGGCCAACGTCCTGACTTTC,CASIENRGQARANVLTF
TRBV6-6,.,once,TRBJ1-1,TGTGCCAGCAGGCCGGGACACCAAAACACTGAAGCTTTCTTT,CASRPGHQNTEAFF
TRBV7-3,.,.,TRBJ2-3,TGTGCCAGCAGCTCCGCAGATACGCAGTATTTT,CASSSADTQYF
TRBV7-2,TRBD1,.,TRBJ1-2,TGTGCCAGCAGCTTTAAGGACAGGGTGGGCTACACCTTC,CASSFKDRVGYTF
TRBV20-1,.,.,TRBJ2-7,TGCAGTGCCCATCTAGCAAAAGAGCAGTACTTC,CSAHLAKEQYF
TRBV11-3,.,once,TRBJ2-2,TGTGCCAGCAGCTTAATACAGGGGGGGACCGGGGAGCTGTTTTTT,CASSLIQGGTGELFF
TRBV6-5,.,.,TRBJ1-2,TGTGCCAGCAGTTACTCACGGCGGTTCTATGGCTACACCTTC,CASSYSRRFYGYTF
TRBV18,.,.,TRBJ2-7,TGTGCCAGCTCGTCTAGCGTCTCCTACGAGCAGTACTTC,CASSSSVSYEQYF
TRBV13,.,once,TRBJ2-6,TGTGCCAGCAGCTTAGTTTACAGAGAAAGCTCTGGGGCCAACGTCCTGACTTTC,CASSLVYRESSGANVLTF
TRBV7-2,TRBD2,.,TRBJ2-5,TGTGCCAGCAGCCCACCGGGCGGGGGGCGGGAGACCCAGTACTTC,CASSPPGGGRETQYF
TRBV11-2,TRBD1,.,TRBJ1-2,TGTGCCAGCAGCGCCCGCCCTACAGGGGGGGACTATGGCTACACCTTC,CASSARPTGGDYGYTF
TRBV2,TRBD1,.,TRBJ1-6,TGTGCCAGCAGCAAGGAACAGGGGATTGTAAATTCACCCCTCCACTTT,CASSKEQGIVNSPLHF
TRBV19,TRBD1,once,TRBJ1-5,TGTGCCAGCCTCCGACAAGGGGGCCCAAATCAGCCCCAGCATTTT,CASLRQGGPNQPQHF
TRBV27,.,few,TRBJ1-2,TGTGCCAGCAGTTTATCGCTGGGGGGAGATGGCTACACCTTC,CASSLSLGGDGYTF
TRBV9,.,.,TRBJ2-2,TGTGCCAGCAGCGTCCACAGGGTTAGCACCGGGGAGCTGTTTTTT,CASSVHRVSTGELFF
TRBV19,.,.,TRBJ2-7,TGTGCCAGTAGTACCACAAATTCCTACGAGCAGTACTTC,CASSTTNSYEQYF
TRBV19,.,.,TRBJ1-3,TGTGCCAGTAGTCAGACAGTTTCCTCTGGAAACACCATATATTTT,CASSQTVSSGNTIYF
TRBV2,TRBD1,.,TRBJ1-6,TGTGCCAGCAGTGTCAACAGGGGGGACAATTCACCCCTCCACTTT,CASSVNRGDNSPLHF
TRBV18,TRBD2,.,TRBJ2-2,TGTGCCAGCTCAGCCGGACTAGCGGAAGGGGAGCTGTTTTTT,CASSAGLAEGELFF